The clone carrying this T cell receptor (beta chain) was observed many times. Its antigen is currently unknown. This entry comes from a study of regulatory T cells in long-lasting Graves disease. Overall study findings and caveats: Results may be inaccurate due to the small sample size. Patients with persistent disease shared under 3,500 public clonotypes, outpacing the roughly 970 shared by new patients.

Time point: newly diagnosed GD, antithyroid drugs for less than 3 months. There was RNA extracted from PBMCs, and the TCR library was made from it. V was pared by 3 bases and J by 2 bases, with 7 bases between. CDR3 size: 14 residues. Combining iRepertoire HTBI primers with Arm-PCR of CDR3 regions, the authors built TCR beta libraries. TCRdb passed the multiplex PCR reads through MiXCR, listing each CDR3 protein once. Among about 210,000 distinct CDR3 sequences listed, roughly a fifth were seen once. The same specimen was also included in a second study, on T cells in Graves' hyperthyroidism and ophthalmopathy. That work contributes: The TCR CDR3 was amplified in a first-round RT-PCR using the HTBI primer set. From stable hyperthyroidism, ophthalmopathy was set apart by a 13 V-J model.

The sample here was peripheral blood mononuclear cells (PBMCs), taken at new diagnosis, from a patient treated with antithyroid drugs. This sequence joins TRBV12-3 or TRBV12-4 and TRBJ2-2; D uncertain. This sequence originates from a young woman with Graves disease. The CDR3 spells CASSLSRNTGELFF. The CDR3 bases are TGTGCCAGCAGTTTGTCCCGAAACACCGGGGAGCTGTTTTTT.